This T cell receptor (beta chain) emerged from a study of cytomegalovirus exposure and HLA in healthy donors. This CDR3 contains 13 residues. With 0 bases removed from V and 2 bases from J, the gap between germline ends came to 6 bases. The germline gives CDR1 SGDLS, CDR2 YYNGEE. About this clone itself: Its antigen is undetermined.

Study-wide points: Productive rates of about 87% or about 30% were seen for most TCR beta V segments in an earlier analysis. Some TCR beta chains (more than 150 of them) were listed as cytomegalovirus-associated. In a later analysis, across HLA loci, associated TCR counts were highest for DRB1, lowest for HLA-C. A missense DCLRE1C variant was associated with V- and J-gene trimming of TCR beta chains in a later analysis, and an independent cohort replicated the association.

The PCR ran on 60 Vbeta and 13 Jbeta primers. Assay: immunoSEQ multiplex PCR; the TCRdb copy retains only in-frame clones and omits some. The table lists around 110,000 clones, around 80% of them singletons. The rearrangement uses TRBV9 and TRBJ2-7; D remains ambiguous. The TCR sequence derives from a woman under 30 in good health and CMV-seropositive. Specimen: PBMCs. The CDR3 coding sequence is TGTGCCAGCAGCGTAGGAGGTCCCTACGAGCAGTACTTC. This translates into CASSVGGPYEQYF.